The 10 T cell receptor beta chains below all came from one sample that was sequenced in a study of cytomegalovirus exposure and HLA in healthy donors. The primer mix had 60 Vbeta and 13 Jbeta primers. Sequencing used immunoSEQ multiplex PCR; TCRdb keeps in-frame clones, though not all of them. The table shows 130,000 to 150,000 clones, with about 75% occurring only once. The material sequenced was PBMCs. Receptors originate from a man younger than 35 in good health and CMV-seronegative.

V gene TRBV5-1 combines with J gene TRBJ1-1, with 11 nucleotides matching TRBD1. The CDR3 is 15 amino acids. After removal of 7 bases from V and 1 base from J, the junction contained 6 bases not matched to a gene. The germline V gene encodes CDR1 SGHRS and CDR2 YFSETQ. CDR3 nucleotides: TGCGCCAGCCACGGGACAGGGGGTCAGAACACTGAAGCTTTCTTT. Amino acids: CASHGTGGQNTEAFF. The full variable domain, completed using reference TRBV5-1 and TRBJ1-1, is KAGVTQTPRYLIKTRGQQVTLSCSPISGHRSVSWYQQTPGQGLQFLFEYFSETQRNKGNFPGRFSGRQFSNSRSEMNVSTLELGDSALYLCASHGTGGQNTEAFFGQGTRLTVV.

This clone was picked up a small number of times. The rearrangement uses TRBV29-1 and TRBJ2-5, with D tentatively TRBD2 (5 bases). The V end was cut by 6 bases, the J end by 1 base, with 12 bases between. Germline V gene data show CDR1 as SQVTM and CDR2 as ANQGSEA. CDR3 size: 13 residues. CDR3 bases: TGCAGCGTCGGTGCCGGGATCCAAGAGACCCAGTACTTC. It translates to CSVGAGIQETQYF.

This clone was detected only once. The J gene is TRBJ1-1, the V gene TRBV7-2; D unclear. The CDR3 extends over 14 amino acids. The V and J ends lost 5 bases and 1 base respectively, with 11 bases between them. CDR1 SGHTA and CDR2 FQGNSA come from the germline V gene. The CDR3 DNA is TGTGCCAGCAGCGACCAGCTAGAGAACACTGAAGCTTTCTTT. Its protein is CASSDQLENTEAFF.

The chain is built from TRBV11-3 and TRBJ2-7, with D perhaps TRBD1 (6 bases). The germline V gene encodes CDR1 SGHNT and CDR2 YENEEA. This CDR3 is built from 13 residues. Trimming shortened V by 2 bases and J by 3 bases, and 8 bases separated the two germline ends. CDR3 DNA sequence: TGTGCCAGCAGCTTATCAGGGGTCTACGAGCAGTACTTC. This sequence encodes CASSLSGVYEQYF.

This clone appeared a few times. The rearrangement joins TRBV7-9 to TRBJ1-3; tentatively, D is TRBD1 (6 bases). V was trimmed by 2 bases and J by 7 bases, leaving 18 bases between them. The CDR3 runs 16 residues. The germline V gene has CDR1 SEHNR and CDR2 FQNEAQ (reference sequence). This CDR3 reads CASSLPYKTGFNTIYF. DNA of the CDR3: TGTGCCAGCAGCTTACCGTACAAAACAGGGTTCAACACCATATATTTT.

This clone was counted between two and nine times. This sequence joins TRBV29-1 and TRBJ1-1; a possible D gene is TRBD1 (5 bases). This CDR3 region has 13 residues. The V and J ends lost 3 bases and 3 bases respectively, with 11 bases between them. CDR1 is SQVTM, CDR2 ANQGSEA, per germline. CDR3 loop: CSVDREGDTEAFF. The CDR3 coding sequence is TGCAGCGTTGACAGGGAAGGGGACACTGAAGCTTTCTTT.

The chain couples TRBV5-6 to TRBJ2-1; 11 nucleotides agree with TRBD2. Germline values: CDR1 SGHDT, CDR2 YYEEEE. The CDR3 sequence is 16 residues long. V was clipped by 4 bases and J by 9 bases; unmatched bases: 12. The CDR3 reads CASSPLAGGMRGEQFF. The CDR3 DNA reads TGTGCCAGCAGCCCCCTAGCGGGAGGAATGAGGGGTGAGCAGTTCTTC.

The rearrangement links TRBV10-2 to TRBJ2-3; D is undetermined. Trimming took 4 bases from V and 6 from J, leaving 8 bases between them. Germline CDR1 is WSHSY and CDR2 is SAAADI. The CDR3 runs to 12 residues. CDR3 loop: CASSGAMDTQYF. CDR3 DNA: TGCGCCAGCAGTGGCGCGATGGATACGCAGTATTTT.

Comments on this clone: Within the sample, other DNA sequences also encode this same CDR3. The J gene is TRBJ2-7, the V gene TRBV28, with no clear D. From germline, CDR1 is MDHEN and CDR2 SYDVKM. V was shortened by 3 bases and J by 2 bases, with 5 bases between the two germline ends. The CDR3 contains 12 residues. The CDR3 loop is CASSLLAYEQYF. In DNA, the CDR3 is TGTGCCAGCAGTTTGTTAGCCTACGAGCAGTACTTC.

V usage is TRBV4-1 and J usage is TRBJ2-7, with 7 bases matching TRBD1. The CDR3 runs to 14 residues. Per germline, CDR1 MGHRA and CDR2 YSYEKL. V lost 1 base to trimming and J lost 6 bases; unmatched junction nucleotides: 6. CDR3 amino acids: CASSQVGGWSEQYF. The CDR3 DNA reads TGCGCCAGCAGCCAAGTAGGGGGCTGGAGCGAGCAGTACTTC.